The T cell receptor (beta chain) described here comes from a study of cytomegalovirus exposure and HLA in healthy donors. Study-wide results and limits: The authors later linked a missense DCLRE1C variant to TCR beta V- and J-gene trimming.

PCR employed 60 Vbeta and 13 Jbeta primers. Method: immunoSEQ multiplex PCR; TCRdb's copy keeps in-frame clones and lacks some. The profile shows 130,000 or so clones, 79% of them singletons. Comment on this clone: Its specificity is unknown.

CDR3 length: 16 amino acids. The V and J ends lost 4 bases and 4 bases, in that order; junction bases with no gene match: 11. Looked up from germline, CDR1 is SGHDT and CDR2 is YYEEEE. The receptor was derived from a male donor in good health and CMV-seronegative. The V gene is TRBV5-6, the J gene TRBJ1-5; TRBD1 matches 7 bases. Material: PBMCs. Here the CDR3 DNA reads TGTGCCAGCAGCCCAGGGGCGACAGGGCCTAATCAGCCCCAGCATTTT. This encodes CASSPGATGPNQPQHF.